The rows below give T cell receptor beta chains drawn from one sample of a study of cytomegalovirus exposure and HLA in healthy donors. Method: immunoSEQ multiplex PCR; TCRdb's copy keeps in-frame clones and lacks some. The sample's table shows 85,000 or so clones. Sequencing was performed on PBMCs. Every receptor here comes from a woman younger than 45 in good health and CMV-seronegative. The CDR3 runs from the conserved cysteine through the conserved F or W. The order of the fields is CDR3 DNA, CDR3 protein, V gene, J gene, D gene. The D gene is left open where the match is weak.

cdr3_nt: TGTGCCACCAGCAGACCGAGAGGCGAGCAGTACTTC
cdr3_aa: CATSRPRGEQYF
v_call: TRBV15
j_call: TRBJ2-7
d_call: NA

cdr3_nt: TGTGCCAGCAGTCCCCAGAACACCGGGGAGCTGTTTTTT
cdr3_aa: CASSPQNTGELFF
v_call: TRBV6-1
j_call: TRBJ2-2
d_call: NA

cdr3_nt: TGTGCCAGCAGCTTCGGACTCCCTCCGCCCATATATTTT
cdr3_aa: CASSFGLPPPIYF
v_call: TRBV7-9
j_call: TRBJ1-3
d_call: NA

cdr3_nt: TGTGCCAGCAGCTTATTGACAGATAATGAGCAGTTCTTC
cdr3_aa: CASSLLTDNEQFF
v_call: TRBV11-2
j_call: TRBJ2-1
d_call: NA

cdr3_nt: TGCGCCAGCAGCCAAGATCTGGGCGGACAGCTCTACGAGCAGTACTTC
cdr3_aa: CASSQDLGGQLYEQYF
v_call: TRBV4-1
j_call: TRBJ2-7
d_call: NA

cdr3_nt: TGTGCCAGCAGTTATACCTTGGGCAGGGGGTCCTACAATGAGCAGTTCTTC
cdr3_aa: CASSYTLGRGSYNEQFF
v_call: TRBV27
j_call: TRBJ2-1
d_call: TRBD1

cdr3_nt: TGCAGTGCGCGGACAGTAGAGACCCAGTACTTC
cdr3_aa: CSARTVETQYF
v_call: TRBV20-1
j_call: TRBJ2-5
d_call: NA

cdr3_nt: TGTGCCACGCTCTCACAGGCCACTGAAGCTTTCTTT
cdr3_aa: CATLSQATEAFF
v_call: TRBV6-1
j_call: TRBJ1-1
d_call: NA

cdr3_nt: TGTGCCAGCAGTTGGACAGGGGAGGGCAACTATGGCTACACCTTC
cdr3_aa: CASSWTGEGNYGYTF
v_call: TRBV6-1
j_call: TRBJ1-2
d_call: TRBD1

cdr3_nt: TGCGCCAGCAGCCCACAGGGGACAGGAGACTACGAGCAGTACTTC
cdr3_aa: CASSPQGTGDYEQYF
v_call: TRBV4-1
j_call: TRBJ2-7
d_call: TRBD1

cdr3_nt: TGTGCCAGCAGCTTAGGCGGGACAGGGTCAGGTACGCAGTATTTT
cdr3_aa: CASSLGGTGSGTQYF
v_call: TRBV11-2
j_call: TRBJ2-3
d_call: TRBD1

cdr3_nt: TGCGCCAGCAGCCGTTCGACTGAAAATAATTCACCCCTCCACTTT
cdr3_aa: CASSRSTENNSPLHF
v_call: TRBV4-1
j_call: TRBJ1-6
d_call: NA

cdr3_nt: TGTGCCAGCAGCGTAGGGGGCGGGGGCAGGGAAGCGGCCACCGGGGAGCTGTTTTTT
cdr3_aa: CASSVGGGGREAATGELFF
v_call: TRBV9
j_call: TRBJ2-2
d_call: NA

cdr3_nt: TGTGCCAGTAGTATGACGTCTAGCGTCCAAGAGACCCAGTACTTC
cdr3_aa: CASSMTSSVQETQYF
v_call: TRBV19
j_call: TRBJ2-5
d_call: NA

cdr3_nt: TGTGCCAGCCGACGGGGAGGCGACACTGAAGCTTTCTTT
cdr3_aa: CASRRGGDTEAFF
v_call: TRBV27
j_call: TRBJ1-1
d_call: NA

cdr3_nt: TGTGCCAGCAGCTTAGACCCTACGGAGACCCAGTACTTC
cdr3_aa: CASSLDPTETQYF
v_call: TRBV13
j_call: TRBJ2-5
d_call: NA

cdr3_nt: TGCGCCAGCAGCCAAAAGCCTCTGAGCGGGGGGGCCTACGAGCAGTACTTC
cdr3_aa: CASSQKPLSGGAYEQYF
v_call: TRBV4-1
j_call: TRBJ2-7
d_call: TRBD2

cdr3_nt: TGTGCCAGTAGTATGCGGGGAACCCTTAACTATGGCTACACCTTC
cdr3_aa: CASSMRGTLNYGYTF
v_call: TRBV19
j_call: TRBJ1-2
d_call: NA

cdr3_nt: TGTGCCAGCAGCTCCCCCCTGGCCCCTTACGAGCAGTACTTC
cdr3_aa: CASSSPLAPYEQYF
v_call: TRBV7-9
j_call: TRBJ2-7
d_call: NA

cdr3_nt: TGTGCCAGCGCCTTAGCGAGCGACTCAGGCAATGAGCAGTTCTTC
cdr3_aa: CASALASDSGNEQFF
v_call: TRBV6-4
j_call: TRBJ2-1
d_call: NA

cdr3_nt: TGTGCCTGGCGCGTACGGGGGACCCAGTACTTC
cdr3_aa: CAWRVRGTQYF
v_call: TRBV30
j_call: TRBJ2-5
d_call: NA

cdr3_nt: TGTGCCAGCAGCTTCGGCGGACTACGGGAGCAGTACTTC
cdr3_aa: CASSFGGLREQYF
v_call: TRBV7-9
j_call: TRBJ2-7
d_call: NA

cdr3_nt: TGTGCCAGCAGCTTAGTACGTAGGGGCGTCGGCACTGAAGATTTCTTT
cdr3_aa: CASSLVRRGVGTEDFF
v_call: TRBV7-8
j_call: TRBJ1-1
d_call: NA

cdr3_nt: TGTGCCAGCTCACCACTGGGAGGGTCGGTCTCGGGGGCCAACGTCCTGACTTTC
cdr3_aa: CASSPLGGSVSGANVLTF
v_call: TRBV18
j_call: TRBJ2-6
d_call: TRBD2